The clone carrying this T cell receptor (beta chain) was counted many times. The target antigen is unknown. This sample's treatment: 15 Gy SBRT to primary tumor, nephrectomy 4 weeks later. Nephrectomy followed 15 Gy stereotactic body radiation by 4 weeks. This entry comes from a study of radiation and T cells in renal cell carcinoma. Study-wide findings and caveats: Dominant CDR3 motifs were more common in irradiated tumors than controls. Top tumor clonotypes rose in blood 2 weeks post-radiation, then contracted. Tumor samples were small regions of approximately 0.9 g.

Assay used: immunoSEQ multiplex PCR; TCRdb lists only in-frame clones, some missing. The table shows about 22,000 clones, with 47% occurring only once. CDR3 length: 14 residues. Germline CDR1 LNHDA, CDR2 SQIVND (reference sequence). The V end lost 6 bases, the J end lost 4 bases, and 12 bases lay between the germline ends. This clonotype originated in a woman aged 45-60 years with renal cell carcinoma. This specimen was tumor tissue, taken from a patient whose treatment included radiotherapy and nephrectomy. V is TRBV19 and J is TRBJ1-4; D gene unclear. The chain's CDR3 is CASSSRTGNEKLFF. The CDR3 nucleotides read TGTGCCAGTAGCTCCCGGACGGGTAATGAAAAACTGTTTTTT.